The next 5 T cell receptor beta chains were all read from a single sample in a study of blood T cell repertoires in COVID-19. The table came from immunoSEQ multiplex PCR; TCRdb's copy has only in-frame clones and leaves some out. The sample includes roughly 150,000 clones, more than 75% of them seen just once. Input material: peripheral blood. All receptors derive from a woman aged 70 to 79 with COVID-19, enrolled during active disease.

This chain joins TRBV18 and TRBJ2-7, with 7 positions matching TRBD1. This CDR3 has 14 amino acids. V lost 5 bases, J lost 1 base, and 5 bases stayed unmatched. The V gene's germline CDR1 is KGHSH and CDR2 LQKENI. The CDR3 spells CASSSDRASYEQYF. For the CDR3, the DNA is TGTGCCAGCTCATCAGACAGGGCATCCTACGAGCAGTACTTC. Full variable domain (outside the CDR3, taken from reference TRBV18 and TRBJ2-7): NAGVMQNPRHLVRRRGQEARLRCSPMKGHSHVYWYRQLPEEGLKFMVYLQKENIIDESGMPKERFSAEFPKEGPSILRIQQVVRGDSAAYFCASSSDRASYEQYFGPGTRLTVT.

This chain uses TRBV10-3 with TRBJ2-7; 7 nucleotides agree with TRBD1. The V gene's germline CDR1 is ENHRY and CDR2 SYGVKD. V trimming: 7 bases; J trimming: 0 bases; junction bases outside the gene matches: 6. The CDR3 is made up of 14 amino acids. The CDR3, as DNA: TGTGCCATCACCGGGACAGTGGACTCCTACGAGCAGTACTTC. Translated: CAITGTVDSYEQYF.

The chain has TRBV30 and TRBJ1-1; D might be TRBD1 (5 bases). The germline V gene has CDR1 GTSNPN and CDR2 SVGIG (reference sequence). The CDR3 is 14 residues long. Deletions cut 2 bases from V and 3 bases from J, with 13 bases between. Here the CDR3 reads CAWSRGDPYTEAFF. As DNA, the CDR3 is TGTGCCTGGAGTCGGGGGGACCCGTACACTGAAGCTTTCTTT.

The chain employs TRBV5-6 and TRBJ2-5, with TRBD1 as a possible D gene (6 bases). CDR3 length equals 15 residues. In germline, CDR1 is SGHDT, CDR2 YYEEEE. V lost 4 bases, J lost 2 bases, and 15 bases lay in between. CDR3 in amino acids: CASSGYGQLQETQYF. DNA for the CDR3: TGTGCCAGCAGCGGTTACGGACAGCTTCAAGAGACCCAGTACTTC. The full variable domain, its missing parts supplied by reference TRBV5-6 and TRBJ2-5, is DAGVTQSPTHLIKTRGQQVTLRCSPKSGHDTVSWYQQALGQGPQFIFQYYEEEERQRGNFPDRFSGHQFPNYSSELNVNALLLGDSALYLCASSGYGQLQETQYFGPGTRLLVL.

This chain links TRBV5-1 with TRBJ2-2, with 7 bases that match TRBD1. V dropped 1 base and J dropped 6; count of bases not matched to a gene: 18. The CDR3 covers 19 residues. Germline loops: CDR1 SGHRS, CDR2 YFSETQ. CDR3: CASSLSLDRATPRAGELFF. The DNA for the CDR3 is TGCGCCAGCAGCTTGTCCCTCGACAGGGCTACTCCCCGGGCCGGGGAGCTGTTTTTT.